This TCR beta chain was identified during a study of blood T cell repertoires in COVID-19. Study as a whole: Samples representing acute and convalescent COVID-19 were sourced from the United States, Italy and Spain.

V was pared by 9 bases and J by 7 bases, with 18 bases between. CDR3 length equals 13 residues. CDR1 and CDR2 from the germline V gene are MGHRA and YSYEKL. Only in-frame clones appear in the TCRdb table, and some are missing; sequencing was by immunoSEQ multiplex PCR. The sample records about 61,000 clones, about 90% being singletons. This TCR was recovered from a woman in her forties or fifties with active or convalescent COVID-19. J is TRBJ1-1 and V is TRBV4-1; TRBD1 is a possible D gene (5 bases). Input material: peripheral blood. The CDR3 here is CARIGGDYVEAFF. CDR3 sequence (DNA): TGCGCCAGAATAGGAGGGGACTACGTTGAAGCTTTCTTT.